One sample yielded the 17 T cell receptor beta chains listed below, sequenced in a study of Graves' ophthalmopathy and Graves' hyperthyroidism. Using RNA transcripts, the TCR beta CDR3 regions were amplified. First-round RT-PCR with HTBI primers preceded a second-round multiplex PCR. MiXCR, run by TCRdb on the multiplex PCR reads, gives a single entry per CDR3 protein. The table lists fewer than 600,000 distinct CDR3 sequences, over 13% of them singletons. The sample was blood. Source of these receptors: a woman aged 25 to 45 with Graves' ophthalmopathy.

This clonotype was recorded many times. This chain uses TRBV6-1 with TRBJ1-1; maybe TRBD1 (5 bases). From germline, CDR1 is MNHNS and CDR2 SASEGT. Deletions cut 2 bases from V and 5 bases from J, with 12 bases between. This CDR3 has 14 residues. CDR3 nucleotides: TGTGCCAGCAGTGAATCGGCGGGGGGAACTGAAGCTTTCTTT. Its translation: CASSESAGGTEAFF.

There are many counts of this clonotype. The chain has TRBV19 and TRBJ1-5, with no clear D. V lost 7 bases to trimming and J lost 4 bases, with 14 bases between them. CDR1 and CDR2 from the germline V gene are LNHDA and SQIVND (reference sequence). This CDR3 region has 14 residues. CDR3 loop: CASMAAGENQPQHF. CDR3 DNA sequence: TGTGCCAGTATGGCCGCCGGGGAGAATCAGCCCCAGCATTTT.

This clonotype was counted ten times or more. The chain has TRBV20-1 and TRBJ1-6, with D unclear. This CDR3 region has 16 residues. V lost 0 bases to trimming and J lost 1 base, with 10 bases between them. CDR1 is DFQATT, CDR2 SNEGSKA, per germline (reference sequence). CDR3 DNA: TGCAGTGCTAGAGAAATGCAGGCGTCCTATAATTCACCCCTCCACTTT. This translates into CSAREMQASYNSPLHF.

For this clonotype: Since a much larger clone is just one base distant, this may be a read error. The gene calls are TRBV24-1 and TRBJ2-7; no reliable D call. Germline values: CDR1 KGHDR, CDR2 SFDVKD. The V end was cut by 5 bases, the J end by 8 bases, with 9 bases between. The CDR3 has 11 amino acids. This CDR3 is CATSGGGKQYF. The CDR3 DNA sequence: TGTGCCACCAGTGGAGGTGGCAAGCAGTACTTC.

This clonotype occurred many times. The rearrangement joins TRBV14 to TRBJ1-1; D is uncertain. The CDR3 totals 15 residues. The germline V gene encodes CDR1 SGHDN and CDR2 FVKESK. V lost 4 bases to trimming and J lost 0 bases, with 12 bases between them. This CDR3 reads CASSRLAIMNTEAFF. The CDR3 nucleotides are TGTGCCAGCAGCCGCCTTGCCATTATGAACACTGAAGCTTTCTTT. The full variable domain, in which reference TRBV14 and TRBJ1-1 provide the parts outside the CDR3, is EAGVTQFPSHSVIEKGQTVTLRCDPISGHDNLYWYRRVMGKEIKFLLHFVKESKQDESGMPNNRFLAERTGGTYSTLKVQPAELEDSGVYFCASSRLAIMNTEAFFGQGTRLTVV.

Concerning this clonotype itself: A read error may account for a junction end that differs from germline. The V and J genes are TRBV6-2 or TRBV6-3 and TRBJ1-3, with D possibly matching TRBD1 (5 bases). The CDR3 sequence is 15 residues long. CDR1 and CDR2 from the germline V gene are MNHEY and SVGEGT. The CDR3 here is CASGYTSTAGNTIYF. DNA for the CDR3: TGTGCCAGCGGTTACACGTCGACAGCTGGAAACACCATATATTTT.

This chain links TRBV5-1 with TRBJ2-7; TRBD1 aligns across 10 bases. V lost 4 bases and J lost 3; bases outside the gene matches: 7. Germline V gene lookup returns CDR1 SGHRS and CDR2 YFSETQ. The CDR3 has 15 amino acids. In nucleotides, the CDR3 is TGCGCCAGCAGCACAACCGGGACAGGGGTCTACGAGCAGTACTTC. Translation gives CASSTTGTGVYEQYF. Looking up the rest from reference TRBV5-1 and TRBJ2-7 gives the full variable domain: KAGVTQTPRYLIKTRGQQVTLSCSPISGHRSVSWYQQTPGQGLQFLFEYFSETQRNKGNFPGRFSGRQFSNSRSEMNVSTLELGDSALYLCASSTTGTGVYEQYFGPGTRLTVT.

The CDR3 loop is CASSDGSSYNSPLHF. DNA for the CDR3: TGTGCCAGCAGTGACGGAAGCTCCTATAATTCACCCCTCCACTTT. This chain joins TRBV2 and TRBJ1-6, with D unresolved. Between the trimmed V and J ends, which lost 3 bases and 0 bases, there was a span of 6 bases. CDR1 and CDR2 (germline): SNHLY, FYNNEI. The CDR3 contains 15 residues.

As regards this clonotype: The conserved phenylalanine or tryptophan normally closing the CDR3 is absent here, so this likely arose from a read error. In DNA form, the CDR3 reads TGTGCCAGCAGAAAAGGGGGCACTGAAGCTTTCTAT. Its protein is CASRKGGTEAFY. The rearrangement joins TRBV28 to TRBJ1-1; D possibly corresponds to TRBD1 (6 bases). CDR3 length: 12 amino acids. Trimming shortened V by 6 bases and J by 4 bases, and 9 bases separated the two germline ends. Germline loops: CDR1 MDHEN, CDR2 SYDVKM.

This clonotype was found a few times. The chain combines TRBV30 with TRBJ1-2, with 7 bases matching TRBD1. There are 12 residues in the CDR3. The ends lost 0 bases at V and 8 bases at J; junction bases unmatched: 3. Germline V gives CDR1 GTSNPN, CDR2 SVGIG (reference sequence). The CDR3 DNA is TGTGCCTGGAGTGTGCAGGGGGGAGGCTACACCTTC. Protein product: CAWSVQGGGYTF.

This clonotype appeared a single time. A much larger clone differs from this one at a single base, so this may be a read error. CDR3 residues: CASCYKTGMGPEAFF. The CDR3 nucleotides are TGTGCCAGCTGTTATAAAACAGGGATGGGACCTGAAGCTTTCTTT. The J gene is TRBJ1-1, the V gene TRBV6-2 or TRBV6-3, with TRBD1 as a possible D gene (6 bases). The germline gives CDR1 MNHEY, CDR2 SVGEGT. The CDR3 length is 15 residues.

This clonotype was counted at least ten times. CDR3 residues: CASSVDSEDSPLHF. CDR3 coding DNA: TGTGCCAGCAGTGTGGACAGTGAGGATTCACCCCTCCACTTT. This chain uses TRBV6-1 with TRBJ1-6; possible D gene TRBD1, 6 bases. The CDR3 loop spans 14 amino acids. V was trimmed by 4 bases and J by 8 bases, leaving 12 bases between them. Germline V lookup: CDR1 MNHNS, CDR2 SASEGT.

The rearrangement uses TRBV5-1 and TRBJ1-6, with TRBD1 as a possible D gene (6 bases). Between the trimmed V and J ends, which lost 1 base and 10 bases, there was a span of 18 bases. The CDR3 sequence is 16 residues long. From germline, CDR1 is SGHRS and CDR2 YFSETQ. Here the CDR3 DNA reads TGCGCCAGCAGCTTGACGCCCCCGGGGGCAGGATCACCCCTCCACTTT. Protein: CASSLTPPGAGSPLHF.

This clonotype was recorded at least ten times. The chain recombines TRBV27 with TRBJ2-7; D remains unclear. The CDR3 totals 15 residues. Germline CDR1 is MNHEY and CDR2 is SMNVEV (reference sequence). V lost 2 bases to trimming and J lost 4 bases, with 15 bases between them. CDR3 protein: CASSLQVRQGYEQYF. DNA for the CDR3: TGTGCCAGCAGTTTACAGGTCCGTCAAGGGTACGAGCAGTACTTC.

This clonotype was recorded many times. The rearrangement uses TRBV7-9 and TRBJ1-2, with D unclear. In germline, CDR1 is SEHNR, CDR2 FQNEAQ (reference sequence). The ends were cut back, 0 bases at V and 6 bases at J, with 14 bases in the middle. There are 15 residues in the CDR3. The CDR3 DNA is TGTGCCAGCAGCTTAGCCCCTGCCGGCACTGATGGCTACACCTTC. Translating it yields CASSLAPAGTDGYTF. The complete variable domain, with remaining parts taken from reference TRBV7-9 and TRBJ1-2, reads DTGVSQNPRHKITKRGQNVTFRCDPISEHNRLYWYRQTLGQGPEFLTYFQNEAQLEKSRLLSDRFSAERPKGSFSTLEIQRTEQGDSAMYLCASSLAPAGTDGYTFGSGTRLTVV.

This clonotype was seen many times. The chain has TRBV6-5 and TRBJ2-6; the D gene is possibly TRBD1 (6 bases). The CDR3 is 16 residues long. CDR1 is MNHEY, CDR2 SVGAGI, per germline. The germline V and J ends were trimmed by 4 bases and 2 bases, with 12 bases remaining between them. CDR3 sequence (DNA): TGTGCCAGCAGTTCTCCTACAGGGACTGGGGCCAACGTCCTGACTTTC. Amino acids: CASSSPTGTGANVLTF.

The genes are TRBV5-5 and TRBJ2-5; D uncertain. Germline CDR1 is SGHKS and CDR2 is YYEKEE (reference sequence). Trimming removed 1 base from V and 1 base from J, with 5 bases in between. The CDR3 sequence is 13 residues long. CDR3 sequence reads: CASSLNFQETQYF. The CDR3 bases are TGTGCCAGCAGCTTGAACTTCCAAGAGACCCAGTACTTC.